This paragraph covers one TCR beta chain sequence. The data were obtained in a study of T cell responses to AZD1222 COVID-19 vaccine. Study-wide context: Combined were second doses at about 4 or about 12 weeks.

Some clones are missing from TCRdb's copy, which holds only in-frame ones; the method was immunoSEQ multiplex PCR. The sample carries about 110,000 clones, roughly 85% recorded once. Germline lookup yields CDR1 LNHDA and CDR2 SQIVND (reference sequence). V was trimmed by 4 bases and J by 0 bases, leaving 10 bases between them. The CDR3 has 15 amino acids. The clonotype was recovered from an adult in good health. The chain uses TRBV19 and TRBJ2-1; D possibly matches TRBD1 or TRBD2 (5 bases each). This specimen was peripheral blood, taken on day 0 of AZD1222 vaccination. CDR3 bases: TGTGCCAGTAGTAAGGCAGGGAGCTCCTACAATGAGCAGTTCTTC. Amino acid sequence: CASSKAGSSYNEQFF.